These T cell receptor beta chains were read from a single sample in a study of human T cells and chemical hapten exposure. TCRdb ran MiXCR on the RACE reads and lists one entry per CDR3 protein. This table has roughly 100,000 distinct CDR3 sequences, about 9% appearing once. The sequencing used whole blood, collected in connection with sensitization to the hapten diphenylcyclopropenone (DPC). The receptors stem from a woman between 35 and 50 years old with alopecia areata. Some clones in this sample may be carry-over from other donors' samples. Each CDR3 is given with its conserved first and last residue. The D gene is left open where the match is weak. A row's size may be missing; if present it is once, few, many or a size class.

CDR3,DNA,size,V,D,J
CASSLSGRGIGNQPQHF,TGTGCCAGCAGCTTGTCGGGACGGGGAATTGGCAATCAGCCCCAGCATTTT,few,TRBV5-6,.,TRBJ1-5
CASSVAANYGYTF,TGTGCCAGCAGTGTTGCGGCTAACTATGGCTACACCTTC,many,TRBV6-1,.,TRBJ1-2
CASSAGPGVYEQYF,TGTGCCAGTAGTGCCGGCCCAGGGGTCTACGAGCAGTACTTC,few,TRBV19,.,TRBJ2-7
CSVEIGMNTEAFF,TGCAGCGTTGAAATTGGGATGAACACTGAAGCTTTCTTT,.,TRBV29-1,.,TRBJ1-1
CASRGPSIYEQYF,TGTGCCAGCAGGGGACCGAGTATCTACGAGCAGTACTTC,many,TRBV28,.,TRBJ2-7
CATSDPQGGNQPQHF,TGTGCCACCAGTGACCCCCAGGGGGGCAATCAGCCCCAGCATTTT,many,TRBV24-1,TRBD1,TRBJ1-5
CASRPGLAGEHEQYF,TGTGCCAGCAGACCGGGACTAGCGGGAGAACACGAGCAGTACTTC,many,TRBV7-9,TRBD2,TRBJ2-7
CASSLATIGGELFF,TGTGCCAGCAGCTTAGCAACGATAGGCGGGGAGCTGTTTTTT,many,TRBV7-6,.,TRBJ2-2
CASSSWDRRNTEAFF,TGTGCCAGCAGTTCATGGGACAGGAGGAACACTGAAGCTTTCTTT,many,TRBV27,TRBD1,TRBJ1-1
CASSNYPGPGHLAKNIQYF,TGTGCCAGCAGCAATTACCCGGGTCCAGGCCACTTAGCCAAAAACATTCAGTACTTC,many,TRBV7-4,.,TRBJ2-4
CASSFNQGARRTDTQYF,TGTGCCAGCAGCTTCAATCAGGGGGCGCGCAGGACAGATACGCAGTATTTT,.,TRBV7-8,TRBD1,TRBJ2-3
CATDTSGYNEQFF,TGTGCGACCGACACTAGCGGCTACAATGAGCAGTTCTTC,.,TRBV28,TRBD2,TRBJ2-1
CSASLAGTSYEQYF,TGCAGTGCTAGCCTAGCGGGCACCTCCTACGAGCAGTACTTC,many,TRBV20-1,TRBD2,TRBJ2-7
CASKRLAGAQETQYF,TGTGCCAGCAAAAGGCTAGCGGGGGCTCAAGAGACCCAGTACTTC,few,TRBV6-1,TRBD2,TRBJ2-5
CSVGTETYEQYF,TGCAGCGTCGGGACTGAGACCTACGAGCAGTACTTC,few,TRBV29-1,.,TRBJ2-7
CSVRPTDTQYF,TGCAGCGTTCGGCCCACAGATACGCAGTATTTT,many,TRBV29-1,.,TRBJ2-3
CASSEARQGLTNYGYTF,TGTGCCAGCAGTGAAGCAAGACAGGGGCTGACTAACTATGGCTACACCTTC,.,TRBV6-1,TRBD1,TRBJ1-2
CASTLAGADNEQFF,TGCGCCAGCACTTTGGCGGGCGCCGACAATGAGCAGTTCTTC,.,TRBV5-1,.,TRBJ2-1